Below, 4 T cell receptor beta chains from the same sample are listed, as sequenced in a study of T cell responses to AZD1222 COVID-19 vaccine. Using immunoSEQ multiplex PCR, the repertoire was profiled, and TCRdb retains in-frame clones only, with some absent. Altogether fewer than 95,000 clones are present, about 91% being singletons, with the ten largest covering more than 7.5%. This specimen was peripheral blood, taken 28 days after the second AZD1222 dose. These receptor sequences come from an adult who received the AZD1222 COVID-19 vaccine.

This clone was detected only once. The genes are TRBV6-5 and TRBJ1-2; possible D gene TRBD1, 6 bases. V shed 7 bases and J shed 0 bases, with 15 bases lying between them. This CDR3 is 15 amino acids long. Germline V gives CDR1 MNHEY, CDR2 SVGAGI. The CDR3 DNA sequence: TGTGCCAGCAACGCAGGGGCCCTACCTAACTATGGCTACACCTTC. The encoded protein is CASNAGALPNYGYTF.

The V call is TRBV19, the J call TRBJ1-1; 11 bases match TRBD1. The CDR3 is 16 residues long. The ends lost 2 bases at V and 1 base at J; junction bases unmatched: 3. Germline V gives CDR1 LNHDA, CDR2 SQIVND (reference sequence). This chain's CDR3 is CASSIRDRGTNTEAFF. The CDR3 nucleotides are TGTGCCAGTAGTATACGGGACAGGGGGACGAACACTGAAGCTTTCTTT. The complete variable domain, with remaining parts taken from reference TRBV19 and TRBJ1-1, reads DGGITQSPKYLFRKEGQNVTLSCEQNLNHDAMYWYRQDPGQGLRLIYYSQIVNDFQKGDIAEGYSVSREKKESFPLTVTSAQKNPTAFYLCASSIRDRGTNTEAFFGQGTRLTVV.

The CDR3 reads CASSPGLAGGTDTQYF. In DNA, the CDR3 is TGCGCCAGCAGCCCCGGACTAGCGGGAGGCACAGATACGCAGTATTTT. The chain joins TRBV4-3 to TRBJ2-3; the match to TRBD2 covers 13 bases. The CDR3 is made up of 16 amino acids. Germline CDR1 and CDR2: LGHNA and YSLEER. V lost 4 bases and J lost 1; bases outside the gene matches: 2.

V gene TRBV6-5 combines with J gene TRBJ2-7; D unresolved. Trimming cost V 3 bases and J 4 bases, with 16 bases left between them. Germline lookup yields CDR1 MNHEY and CDR2 SVGAGI. The CDR3 is made up of 15 amino acids. This CDR3 is CASSYSTGAPYEQYF. Here the CDR3 DNA reads TGTGCCAGCAGTTATAGCACGGGCGCCCCATACGAGCAGTACTTC.